These T cell receptor beta chains were read from a single sample in a study of blood T cell repertoires in COVID-19. TCRdb keeps only in-frame clones here, not all; method: immunoSEQ multiplex PCR. The sample contains about 320,000 clones, approximately 85% of which appear only once. Sequenced input: peripheral blood. Receptors were obtained from a human donor in a cohort sampled during active COVID-19. Each CDR3 is given with its conserved first and last residue. The D gene is left open where the match is weak. Where a row states a size, it is once, few, many or the class of an expanded clone; other rows omit it.

d_call	clone_size	v_call	j_call	cdr3_nt	cdr3_aa
TRBD2	.	TRBV5-1	TRBJ2-1	TGCGCCAGCAGCTTGGAGGTAGCGGGGGGAGGCTACAATGAGCAGTTCTTC	CASSLEVAGGGYNEQFF
.	.	TRBV7-8	TRBJ2-7	TGTGCCACAGGTCCCGACATGTCCTACGAGCAGTACTTC	CATGPDMSYEQYF
.	.	TRBV5-1	TRBJ2-7	TGCGCCAGCAGCGCACTAGAGGGCGAGCAGTACTTC	CASSALEGEQYF
.	.	TRBV7-9	TRBJ2-3	TGTGCCAGCACCGCAAGTGAGGGCGCAGATACGCAGTATTTT	CASTASEGADTQYF
.	.	TRBV12-3/TRBV12-4	TRBJ2-1	TGTGCCAGCAGTAGATTGAGGGAAGAGCAGTTCTTC	CASSRLREEQFF
.	.	TRBV27	TRBJ1-3	TGTGCCAGCAGTTTACTCAGCTCTGGAAACACCATATATTTT	CASSLLSSGNTIYF
TRBD1	.	TRBV11-1	TRBJ1-6	TGTGCCAGCAGCACGAGACAGGGTGTGGATTCACCCCTCCACTTT	CASSTRQGVDSPLHF
.	.	TRBV12-3/TRBV12-4	TRBJ2-1	TGTGCCAGCAGGGGGCGGTCCAATGAGCAGTTCTTC	CASRGRSNEQFF
.	.	TRBV12-3/TRBV12-4	TRBJ1-2	TGTGCCAGCAGGGTCGGAGTCTATGGCTACACCTTC	CASRVGVYGYTF
.	.	TRBV20-1	TRBJ2-3	TGCAGTGCTAGTAATGAGAGAGCAGATACGCAGTATTTT	CSASNERADTQYF
.	.	TRBV5-6	TRBJ1-2	TGTGCCAGCAGCCAGGGGTTGGGTGGCTACACCTTC	CASSQGLGGYTF
.	.	TRBV7-9	TRBJ1-4	TGTGCCAGCAGCTGGCCCGCTAATGAAAAACTGTTTTTT	CASSWPANEKLFF
.	once	TRBV19	TRBJ2-3	TGTGCTAGTGCGCGGTCGGGCACAGATACGCAGTATTTT	CASARSGTDTQYF
.	.	TRBV10-2	TRBJ2-1	TGCGCCAGCAAACAGGGGGGGGTTGCCTACAATGAGCAGTTCTTC	CASKQGGVAYNEQFF
.	.	TRBV15	TRBJ1-5	TGTGCCACCAGCAGAGACCCGGGTACCAATCAGCCCCAGCATTTT	CATSRDPGTNQPQHF